These 9 T cell receptor beta chains came from one sample sequenced in a study of STAT5B mutations in CD4+ large granular lymphocyte leukemia (dated by TCRdb to 2021 to 2024). Library preparation employed the immunoSEQ multiplex PCR assay. TCRdb took this table from immuneACCESS and kept in-frame rearrangements with V and J called. Such tables lack part of the clones; where checked against another copy, unresolved V genes explain under half of the gap, and the rest is unexplained. This sample has tens of thousands of clones in its table, and 74% of those were observed once. The biggest ten clones account for over 8% of the sample. Sequences were obtained from CD4+ T cells from blood buffy coats. The receptor set was obtained from a human donor in good health.

This chain connects TRBV21-1 to TRBJ1-5; the table assigns TRBD1, which was not confirmed against the DNA. TRBV21-1 is marked as a pseudogene. CDR3 length equals 18 residues. The CDR3 protein is CASSNGCRGVLAGQPQHF. CDR3 in DNA: TGTGCCAGCAGCAATGGGTGCAGGGGGGTCCTAGCAGGTCAGCCCCAGCATTTT.

The V and J genes are TRBV28 and TRBJ1-1; D gene uncertain. Germline CDR1 reads MDHEN; CDR2 reads SYDVKM. The CDR3 runs 11 residues. Trimming took off 6 bases at V and 8 bases at J, with 10 bases between the two ends. CDR3 sequence (DNA): TGTGCCAGCAGGCGGGAGACCGAAGCTTTCTTT. It translates to CASRRETEAFF.

This clone was detected once. The V call is TRBV5-1, the J call TRBJ2-1, with D uncertain. The germline CDR1 and CDR2 sequences are SGHRS and YFSETQ. The CDR3 spans 14 residues. The V and J ends lost 5 bases and 4 bases respectively, with 13 bases between them. The CDR3, as DNA: TGCGCCAGCAGTTCGGACGCAAGTTACAATGAGCAGTTCTTC. This sequence encodes CASSSDASYNEQFF. Looking up the rest from reference TRBV5-1 and TRBJ2-1 gives the full variable domain: KAGVTQTPRYLIKTRGQQVTLSCSPISGHRSVSWYQQTPGQGLQFLFEYFSETQRNKGNFPGRFSGRQFSNSRSEMNVSTLELGDSALYLCASSSDASYNEQFFGPGTRLTVL.

The CDR3 coding sequence is TGTGCCAGCAGCCAAACTAGCGACGCCTACGAGCAGTACTTC. Its protein product is CASSQTSDAYEQYF. This chain links TRBV4-2 with TRBJ2-7, with 7 bases aligning to TRBD2. This CDR3 contains 14 residues. Germline V gene lookup returns CDR1 LGHNA and CDR2 YNFKEQ. Trimming cost V 2 bases and J 2 bases; bases outside gene matches: 3.

The J gene is TRBJ2-7, the V gene TRBV6-5, with a tentative D call TRBD1 (6 bases). The CDR3 totals 15 residues. Germline CDR1 MNHEY, CDR2 SVGAGI. V was pared by 0 bases and J by 7 bases, with 16 bases between. The CDR3 bases are TGTGCCAGCAGTTACTCGCGGCTGGGGGCAAATGAGCAGTACTTC. Translated, it gives CASSYSRLGANEQYF.

The V gene is TRBV7-2, the J gene TRBJ1-2; D unresolved. The germline V gene encodes CDR1 SGHTA and CDR2 FQGNSA. The CDR3 is 15 amino acids. Trimming left V 2 bases short and J 1 base short, with 11 bases between. CDR3 coding DNA: TGTGCCAGCAGCTTATCGGCGACTGATAACTATGGCTACACCTTC. As protein: CASSLSATDNYGYTF.

This clone was observed a single time. The chain uses TRBV9 and TRBJ2-3, with TRBD1 matching over 7 bases. This CDR3 comprises 17 residues. Germline V gene data show CDR1 as SGDLS and CDR2 as YYNGEE. V trimming: 1 base; J trimming: 0 bases; junction bases outside the gene matches: 8. The CDR3 DNA reads TGTGCCAGCAGCGTATTGAGGGACAGTAGAAGCACAGATACGCAGTATTTT. Protein product: CASSVLRDSRSTDTQYF.

This chain joins TRBV14 and TRBJ2-1; the D gene is possibly TRBD2 (5 bases). This CDR3 is built from 13 residues. The V gene's germline CDR1 is SGHDN and CDR2 FVKESK. Trimming left V 1 base short and J 13 bases short, with 14 bases between. In DNA, the CDR3 is TGTGCCAGCAGCCAAGTTGGCCGGGATTATCAGTTCTTC. This encodes CASSQVGRDYQFF.

The genes are TRBV4-1 and TRBJ2-1; D uncertain. The germline gives CDR1 MGHRA, CDR2 YSYEKL. Trimming left V 0 bases short and J 4 bases short, with 13 bases between. The CDR3 length is 16 residues. For the CDR3, the DNA is TGCGCCAGCAGCCAAGATCCTACCCCAAAGTACAATGAGCAGTTCTTC. Translating gives CASSQDPTPKYNEQFF.